The table lists the clone carrying this T cell receptor beta chain with many counts. Its antigen is as yet unknown. The source of the sample is a study of T cells in Graves' hyperthyroidism and ophthalmopathy. CDR1 and CDR2 (germline): SGDLS, YYNGEE. The CDR3 contains 15 residues. V trimming: 3 bases; J trimming: 7 bases; junction bases outside the gene matches: 7. Study-level points and caveats: Ophthalmopathy could be told apart from stable hyperthyroidism with a 13 V-J model.

Using RNA transcripts as the source, TCR beta CDR3 regions were amplified. First-round RT-PCR targeting the TCR CDR3 was performed with the HTBI primer set. TCRdb ran MiXCR on the multiplex PCR reads and lists one entry per CDR3 protein. The sample has 600,000 to 650,000 distinct CDR3 sequences; around 20% are singletons. Sequenced input: blood. The source of this sequence is a man younger than 40 with Graves' ophthalmopathy. This sequence joins TRBV9 and TRBJ2-1, with 10 bases fitting TRBD1. The CDR3 loop is CASSAFGQGDNEQFF. As DNA, the CDR3 is TGTGCCAGCAGCGCCTTCGGACAGGGGGATAATGAGCAGTTCTTC.